This paragraph covers one T cell receptor (beta chain) sequence. Its antigen is undetermined. This CDR3 comprises 14 residues. V shed 0 bases and J shed 5 bases, with 7 bases lying between them. Germline V gives CDR1 LNHNV, CDR2 YYDKDF (reference sequence). The record originates from a study of CD4 T cells in relation to SARS-CoV-2 and coronaviruses. Looking at the study overall: PBMCs were cultured with antigen for roughly 10 days before TCR beta sequencing.

Assay: immunoSEQ multiplex PCR; the TCRdb copy retains only in-frame clones and omits some. The sample lists about 22,000 clones; around two thirds were seen once. The unexposed donors gave CD4+ T cells in about 2011-2018, prior to COVID-19. After roughly ten days of culture, CD4+ T cells were isolated. Unexposed-donor CD4+ T cells were probed with SARS-CoV-2 S/N and four cold-coronavirus spikes, cells permitting. The TCR sequence derives from a human donor in good health. The sample consisted of CD4+ T cells from PBMCs, cultured in vitro. This chain connects TRBV15 to TRBJ2-2; no firm D call. The CDR3 here is CATSRDAETGELFF. CDR3 bases: TGTGCCACCAGCAGAGATGCGGAGACCGGGGAGCTGTTTTTT.